One sample yielded the 10 T cell receptor beta chains listed below, sequenced in a study of beta chain features in type 1 diabetes. The antigens of these receptors remain unknown. The sequenced template was cDNA made from the entire isolated RNA. The data were produced by immunoSEQ multiplex PCR, yet TCRdb's version contains in-frame clones alone and is incomplete. The repertoire has about 240,000 clones, roughly 14% of them found once; the top ten carry 0.015% to 0.02%. Points from the study as a whole: Type 1 diabetes patients showed a moderate but significant shortening of TCRB CDR3s in all four CD4+ subsets.

The sequencing sample was made of naive CD4+ T cells from blood. Every receptor here comes from a man aged 25 to 40 with type 1 diabetes.

This clone was detected only a few times. The gene calls are TRBV11-3 and TRBJ2-5, with 8 bases matching TRBD1. The germline V gene has CDR1 SGHNT and CDR2 YENEEA. J lost 5 bases, V lost 1 base, and 6 bases had no gene match. The CDR3 totals 15 residues. Written as DNA, the CDR3 is TGTGCCAGCAGCTTAGCCAGGGGGCTTGGGGAGACCCAGTACTTC. As protein: CASSLARGLGETQYF.

This clone has only a few counts. V and J are TRBV7-2 and TRBJ2-7; a possible D gene is TRBD1 (7 bases). V shed 3 bases and J shed 7 bases, with 16 bases lying between them. The CDR3 covers 14 residues. Germline lookup yields CDR1 SGHTA and CDR2 FQGNSA. DNA for the CDR3: TGTGCCAGCAGCTTCGCAGAGGGGGCGGGGGAGCAGTACTTC. Protein product: CASSFAEGAGEQYF. The full variable domain, its missing parts supplied by reference TRBV7-2 and TRBJ2-7, is GAGVSQSPSNKVTEKGKDVELRCDPISGHTALYWYRQSLGQGLEFLIYFQGNSAPDKSGLPSDRFSAERTGGSVSTLTIQRTQQEDSAVYLCASSFAEGAGEQYFGPGTRLTVT.

The rearrangement links TRBV5-5 to TRBJ2-7, with 9 positions matching TRBD2. The germline gives CDR1 SGHKS, CDR2 YYEKEE (reference sequence). V was pared by 0 bases and J by 1 base, with 2 bases of the junction left unmatched. This CDR3 contains 15 residues. CDR3 region: CASSLELAGSYEQYF. The CDR3 nucleotides read TGTGCCAGCAGCTTGGAGCTAGCGGGGTCCTACGAGCAGTACTTC.

The rearrangement links TRBV29-1 to TRBJ2-4, with 15 bases that match TRBD2. This CDR3 has 13 amino acids. In germline, CDR1 is SQVTM, CDR2 ANQGSEA. Trimming removed 6 bases from V and 12 bases from J; junction bases left unmatched: 6. This CDR3 is CSVGTSGGLDQYF. DNA for the CDR3: TGCAGCGTCGGGACTAGCGGGGGGTTAGATCAGTACTTC.

This sequence joins TRBV30 and TRBJ1-5, with D unresolved. The V end lost 3 bases, the J end lost 4 bases, and 10 bases lay between the germline ends. CDR1 is GTSNPN, CDR2 SVGIG, per germline (reference sequence). CDR3 length: 13 residues. The CDR3 sequence: CAWSGVDNQPQHF. CDR3 coding DNA: TGTGCCTGGAGCGGGGTTGATAATCAGCCCCAGCATTTT.

This clone was found a few times. The rearrangement uses TRBV25-1 and TRBJ1-4; D is possibly TRBD1 (6 bases). Trimming left V 7 bases short and J 3 bases short, with 12 bases between. This CDR3 region has 14 residues. Germline V gene lookup returns CDR1 MGHDK and CDR2 SYGVNS. The CDR3, as DNA: TGTGCCAGCACTGGACAGAGTTCTAATGAAAAACTGTTTTTT. Encoded protein: CASTGQSSNEKLFF. The entire variable domain, with the rest obtained from reference TRBV25-1 and TRBJ1-4, is as follows: EADIYQTPRYLVIGTGKKITLECSQTMGHDKMYWYQQDPGMELHLIHYSYGVNSTEKGDLSSESTVSRIRTEHFPLTLESARPSHTSQYLCASTGQSSNEKLFFGSGTQLSVL.

The rearrangement uses TRBV4-1 and TRBJ2-7; 14 bases are shared with TRBD2. V shed 0 bases and J 2 bases; nucleotides not matched to a gene: 0. Germline CDR1 reads MGHRA; CDR2 reads YSYEKL. There are 16 residues in the CDR3. The CDR3 spells CASSQEGLAGAYEQYF. The CDR3 region has the DNA TGCGCCAGCAGCCAAGAGGGACTAGCGGGAGCCTACGAGCAGTACTTC.

The chain uses TRBV7-8 and TRBJ2-7; the match to TRBD2 covers 9 bases. The germline V gene encodes CDR1 SGHVS and CDR2 FQNEAQ. With 5 bases clipped from V and 6 bases from J, the junction kept 14 bases outside the gene matches. This CDR3 has 16 amino acids. This CDR3 is CASSLTLAGGPSEQYF. CDR3 nucleotide sequence: TGTGCCAGCAGCCTAACTTTGGCGGGAGGGCCCAGCGAGCAGTACTTC.

The chain uses TRBV30 and TRBJ1-5, with TRBD1 as a possible D gene (5 bases). The CDR3 length is 13 residues. CDR1 is GTSNPN, CDR2 SVGIG, per germline (reference sequence). V was pared by 6 bases and J by 6 bases, with 15 bases between. The CDR3 reads CACARVGGQPQHF. The CDR3 region has the DNA TGTGCCTGCGCCAGGGTGGGGGGTCAGCCCCAGCATTTT.

This clone has a handful of counts. The chain couples TRBV30 to TRBJ1-1, with TRBD1 as a possible D gene (6 bases). This CDR3 is 14 amino acids long. V shed 0 bases and J shed 4 bases, with 12 bases lying between them. Germline V gives CDR1 GTSNPN, CDR2 SVGIG (reference sequence). The CDR3 nucleotides read TGTGCCTGGAGTGTTGGGGGGGCCGGCACTGAAGCTTTCTTT. Amino acid sequence: CAWSVGGAGTEAFF.